The 21 T cell receptor beta chains below all came from one sample that was sequenced in a study of cytotoxic CD8 clonotypes in ibrutinib-treated CLL. The method was immunoSEQ multiplex PCR; TCRdb's version includes in-frame clones alone and lacks a portion of them. The sample records tens of thousands of clones, around 52% being singletons. This specimen consisted of PBMCs, obtained after 12 months of ibrutinib treatment. The receptors were sampled from a human donor with chronic lymphocytic leukemia.

The chain employs TRBV10-3 and TRBJ2-7; perhaps TRBD2 as D (6 bases). The CDR3 runs 15 residues. In germline, CDR1 is ENHRY, CDR2 SYGVKD. The ends were cut back, 4 bases at V and 0 bases at J, with 13 bases in the middle. CDR3 sequence: CAISARDSSSYEQYF. The DNA of the CDR3 is TGTGCCATCAGTGCTAGGGACTCAAGCTCCTACGAGCAGTACTTC.

This clone was recorded a few times. CDR3 sequence (DNA): TGTGCCAGCAGTAAAGACAGGGGCTATGGCTACACCTTC. Residues: CASSKDRGYGYTF. V is TRBV6-4 and J is TRBJ1-2; TRBD1 matches at 8 bases. Germline assignment: CDR1 MRHNA and CDR2 SNTAGT. The CDR3 is made up of 13 amino acids. The trim removed 5 bases at V and 4 bases at J, leaving 3 bases unmatched.

This chain uses TRBV9 with TRBJ1-4, with D possibly TRBD1 on 6 matching bases. This CDR3 has 15 residues. Trimming took 0 bases from V and 4 from J, leaving 10 bases between them. CDR1 and CDR2 from the germline V gene are SGDLS and YYNGEE. This CDR3 is CASSVATGYNEKLFF. The CDR3 region has the DNA TGTGCCAGCAGCGTAGCGACAGGATATAATGAAAAACTGTTTTTT. The full variable domain, its missing parts supplied by reference TRBV9 and TRBJ1-4, is DSGVTQTPKHLITATGQRVTLRCSPRSGDLSVYWYQQSLDQGLQFLIQYYNGEERAKGNILERFSAQQFPDLHSELNLSSLELGDSALYFCASSVATGYNEKLFFGSGTQLSVL.

The chain is built from TRBV7-9 and TRBJ1-1; no definite D call. This CDR3 region has 16 residues. CDR1 and CDR2 (germline): SEHNR, FQNEAQ (reference sequence). V was clipped by 2 bases and J by 6 bases, with 19 bases between them. The CDR3 nucleotides are TGTGCCAGCAGCTTATCAAACATGGGGATTTTTTCTGAAGCTTTCTTT. Translating it yields CASSLSNMGIFSEAFF.

This clone was counted many times. V gene TRBV2 combines with J gene TRBJ2-7; 7 nucleotides match TRBD2. CDR3 size: 14 residues. Unmatched junction bases numbered 10, after V lost 9 bases and J lost 2 bases. Germline CDR1 SNHLY, CDR2 FYNNEI. The CDR3 sequence: CARNTGTTPYEQYV. The CDR3 coding sequence is TGTGCCAGGAACACCGGGACTACCCCCTACGAGCAGTACGTC.

V usage is TRBV28 and J usage is TRBJ1-2, with TRBD1 matching over 9 bases. V trimming: 7 bases; J trimming: 4 bases; junction bases outside the gene matches: 4. The CDR3 extends over 13 amino acids. Germline-derived CDR1 and CDR2 are MDHEN and SYDVKM. DNA of the CDR3: TGTGCCAGCACCGGGGACAGGGTCTATGGCTACACCTTC. This sequence encodes CASTGDRVYGYTF.

This sequence joins TRBV7-9 and TRBJ2-6, with 7 bases fitting TRBD1. The CDR3 has 17 amino acids. V shed 5 bases and J 0 bases; nucleotides not matched to a gene: 7. Germline-derived CDR1 and CDR2 are SEHNR and FQNEAQ (reference sequence). CDR3 in amino acids: CASSEQGTRSGANVLTF. CDR3 bases: TGTGCCAGCAGCGAACAGGGGACCCGCTCTGGGGCCAACGTCCTGACTTTC.

In its sample, this clone was seen once. This chain uses TRBV28 with TRBJ1-1; D unresolved. Germline V gene sequence: CDR1 MDHEN, CDR2 SYDVKM. V was pared by 5 bases and J by 0 bases, with 7 bases between. This CDR3 region has 13 residues. The CDR3 reads CASSQQMNTEAFF. CDR3 nucleotides: TGTGCCAGCAGTCAACAGATGAACACTGAAGCTTTCTTT.

This clone came up a few times. The chain has TRBV11-2 and TRBJ1-6, with unresolved D. Germline V gives CDR1 SGHAT, CDR2 FQNNGV. V was shortened by 1 base and J by 10 bases, with 8 bases between the two germline ends. CDR3 size: 13 residues. Written as DNA, the CDR3 is TGTGCCAGCAGCTTAGCTACCGACTCACCCCTCCACTTT. Its protein is CASSLATDSPLHF.

The chain links TRBV9 to TRBJ1-3; D is uncertain. With 7 bases removed from V and 3 bases from J, the gap between germline ends came to 8 bases. The CDR3 extends over 12 amino acids. The germline V gene has CDR1 SGDLS and CDR2 YYNGEE. The CDR3 here is CASGPYGNTIYF. CDR3 DNA sequence: TGTGCCAGCGGTCCCTATGGAAACACCATATATTTT.

The table lists this clone with a few counts. This chain links TRBV18 with TRBJ1-1, with D perhaps matching TRBD1 (5 bases). V was cut by 1 base and J by 8 bases, with 11 bases left in between. This CDR3 comprises 13 residues. Germline V CDR1 and CDR2: KGHSH, LQKENI. In nucleotides, the CDR3 is TGTGCCAGCTCACCACTGGGACCGCAAGAAGCTTTCTTT. Protein: CASSPLGPQEAFF.

The gene calls are TRBV9 and TRBJ2-1; 11 bases line up with TRBD1. Germline loops: CDR1 SGDLS, CDR2 YYNGEE. The V segment lost 0 bases and the J segment 7 bases; nucleotides outside the gene matches: 3. This CDR3 has 15 amino acids. This chain's CDR3 is CASSVAGTGGNEQFF. Here the CDR3 DNA reads TGTGCCAGCAGCGTAGCCGGGACAGGGGGGAATGAGCAGTTCTTC.

This clone has at least ten counts. This chain links TRBV5-1 with TRBJ2-1; 8 bases fit TRBD1. CDR1 SGHRS and CDR2 YFSETQ come from the germline V gene. After removal of 4 bases from V and 5 bases from J, the junction contained 8 bases not matched to a gene. The CDR3 covers 15 residues. CDR3 amino acids: CASSAYGQGNNEQFF. CDR3 in DNA: TGCGCCAGCAGCGCCTATGGACAGGGTAACAATGAGCAGTTCTTC.

The J gene is TRBJ2-7, the V gene TRBV29-1; 7 bases are a match to TRBD1. Germline CDR1 reads SQVTM; CDR2 reads ANQGSEA. This CDR3 has 14 residues. V trimming: 6 bases; J trimming: 3 bases; junction bases outside the gene matches: 11. CDR3 sequence (DNA): TGCAGCGTCTATAGACAGGGACCTTACTACGAGCAGTACGTC. Translation: CSVYRQGPYYEQYV.

This clone showed up just once. J is TRBJ1-1 and V is TRBV18; TRBD1 agrees at 8 bases. Trimming cost V 2 bases and J 3 bases; bases outside gene matches: 8. The length of the CDR3 is 16 residues. Germline CDR1 is KGHSH and CDR2 is LQKENI. The CDR3: CASSPWQGALDTEAFF. Written as DNA, the CDR3 is TGTGCCAGCTCACCATGGCAGGGGGCGTTGGACACTGAAGCTTTCTTT.

The table lists this clone with a count of one. J is TRBJ2-2 and V is TRBV29-1, with unresolved D. From germline, CDR1 is SQVTM and CDR2 ANQGSEA. Between the trimmed V and J ends, which lost 4 bases and 2 bases, there was a span of 11 bases. The CDR3 length is 14 residues. CDR3 sequence reads: CSVVEMGNTGELFF. The CDR3 DNA reads as TGCAGCGTTGTTGAGATGGGAAACACCGGGGAGCTGTTTTTT.

V is TRBV5-4 and J is TRBJ2-1; 9 nucleotides match TRBD2. The CDR3 is 17 amino acids. V lost 0 bases, J lost 4 bases, and 8 bases stayed unmatched. Germline V gene data show CDR1 as SGHNT and CDR2 as YYREEE (reference sequence). CDR3 sequence (DNA): TGTGCCAGCAGCTTGGGGGCGGGGGGGCCACGGTACAATGAGCAGTTCTTC. Its translation: CASSLGAGGPRYNEQFF.

The rearrangement joins TRBV5-6 to TRBJ1-1, with 9 positions matching TRBD1. The CDR3 totals 13 residues. The V and J ends lost 0 bases and 6 bases, in that order; junction bases with no gene match: 0. Germline CDR1 and CDR2: SGHDT and YYEEEE. This chain's CDR3 is CASSLGQGAEAFF. CDR3 coding DNA: TGTGCCAGCAGCTTGGGACAGGGGGCTGAAGCTTTCTTT.

CDR3 in amino acids: CASSYSGGIPYNEQFF. The CDR3 nucleotides are TGTGCCAGCAGTTACTCTGGGGGAATCCCCTACAATGAGCAGTTCTTC. The V gene is TRBV6-5, the J gene TRBJ2-1, with D perhaps assigned TRBD1 or TRBD2 (5 bases each). This CDR3 spans 16 amino acids. V lost 0 bases and J 2 bases, leaving 11 bases between the germline ends. The V gene's germline CDR1 is MNHEY and CDR2 SVGAGI.

The sample holds many counts of this clone. The chain couples TRBV21-1 to TRBJ2-1; TRBD2 is taken as the D call from the table, unchecked against the DNA. TRBV21-1 is listed as a pseudogene. The CDR3 is made up of 16 amino acids. This chain's CDR3 is CASSKSGGLSYNEQFF. As DNA, the CDR3 is TGTGCCAGCAGCAAATCCGGGGGATTATCCTACAATGAGCAGTTCTTC.

The table lists this clone with a few counts. CDR3 sequence reads: CATSRPGAGTGEQYF. CDR3 bases: TGTGCCACCAGCAGACCCGGGGCCGGGACAGGCGAGCAGTACTTC. The chain recombines TRBV15 with TRBJ2-7; 8 bases line up with TRBD1. The CDR3 is made up of 15 amino acids. Germline V CDR1 and CDR2: LNHNV, YYDKDF (reference sequence). V shed 2 bases, J shed 6 bases, and the junction held 9 bases outside the gene matches.